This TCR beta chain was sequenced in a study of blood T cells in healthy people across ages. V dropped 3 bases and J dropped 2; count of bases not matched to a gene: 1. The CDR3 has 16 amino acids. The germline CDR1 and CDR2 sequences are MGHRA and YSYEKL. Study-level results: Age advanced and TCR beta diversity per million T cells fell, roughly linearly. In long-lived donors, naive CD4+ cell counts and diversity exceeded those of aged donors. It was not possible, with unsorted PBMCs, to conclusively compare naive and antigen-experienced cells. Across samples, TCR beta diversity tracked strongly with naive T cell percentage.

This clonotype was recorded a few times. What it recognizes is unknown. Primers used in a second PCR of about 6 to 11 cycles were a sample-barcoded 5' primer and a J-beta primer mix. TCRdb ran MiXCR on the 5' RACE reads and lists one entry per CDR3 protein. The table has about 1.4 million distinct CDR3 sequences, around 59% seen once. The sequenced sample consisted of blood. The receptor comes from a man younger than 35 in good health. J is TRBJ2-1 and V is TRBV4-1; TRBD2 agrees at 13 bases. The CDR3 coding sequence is TGCGCCAGCAGCCAGGGGACTAGCGGGACCTACAATGAGCAGTTCTTC. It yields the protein CASSQGTSGTYNEQFF.